Below, 17 T cell receptor beta chains from the same sample are listed, as sequenced in a study of T cell repertoires in cytomegalovirus infection. From the reads, TCRdb called clonotypes with MiXCR, one entry per CDR3 protein. The data contain 680,000 or so distinct CDR3 sequences, 35% to 45% of them singletons. The sequencing sample was made of PBMCs. The receptor source for this set is a human donor in good health (CMV status not recorded). Some clones in this sample may be carry-over from other donors' samples.

This clonotype was seen a handful of times. The rearrangement links TRBV3-1 to TRBJ2-5; 11 bases match TRBD2. The germline CDR1 and CDR2 sequences are LGHDT and YNNKEL (reference sequence). This CDR3 has 18 amino acids. V shed 0 bases and J 1 base; nucleotides not matched to a gene: 7. The chain's CDR3 is CASSQEGRTSGSQETQYF. The DNA for the CDR3 is TGTGCCAGCAGCCAAGAAGGGAGGACTAGCGGGTCCCAAGAGACCCAGTACTTC.

This sequence joins TRBV7-9 and TRBJ2-1, with 10 bases that match TRBD1. The CDR3 has 18 amino acids. Per germline, CDR1 SEHNR and CDR2 FQNEAQ (reference sequence). The ends lost 1 base at V and 7 bases at J; junction bases unmatched: 13. CDR3 sequence reads: CASSLERVTRTGGNEQFF. In DNA form, the CDR3 reads TGTGCCAGCAGCTTAGAACGCGTAACTAGGACAGGGGGAAATGAGCAGTTCTTC.

A remark on this clonotype: The missing conserved phenylalanine or tryptophan at the end of this CDR3 makes a read error likely. The rearrangement links TRBV28 to TRBJ2-7; D is possibly TRBD2 (7 bases). Trimming removed 7 bases at V and 1 base at J, with 17 bases between. The CDR3 spans 15 residues. CDR1 is MDHEN, CDR2 SYDVKM, per germline. DNA of the CDR3: TGTGCCAGCACCTGGGAGGGACATCCTTCCTACGAGCAGTACTCC. Residues: CASTWEGHPSYEQYS.

In regard to this clonotype: The CDR3 end shows no conserved phenylalanine or tryptophan, and so a read error is likely. The chain joins TRBV7-9 to TRBJ2-1, with 14 positions matching TRBD2. The CDR3 has 18 amino acids. V shed 6 bases, J shed 0 bases, and the junction held 7 bases outside the gene matches. Germline CDR1 reads SEHNR; CDR2 reads FQNEAQ (reference sequence). This chain's CDR3 is CASRGTSGGLSSYNEQFL. DNA of the CDR3: TGTGCCAGCAGAGGGACTAGCGGGGGCCTGAGCTCCTACAATGAGCAGTTCTTA.

The chain has TRBV4-1 and TRBJ1-2; possible D gene TRBD1, 5 bases. Per the germline V gene, CDR1 is MGHRA and CDR2 is YSYEKL. The CDR3 contains 18 residues. V gave up 4 bases and J gave up 1 base, with 22 bases separating them. Written as DNA, the CDR3 is TGCGCCAGCAGCCTACCCGATGGGGGATCTGGATTTAACTATGGCTACACCTTC. Its protein is CASSLPDGGSGFNYGYTF.

The chain employs TRBV7-2 and TRBJ1-5; possible D gene TRBD1, 6 bases. CDR1 is SGHTA, CDR2 FQGNSA, per germline. V lost 4 bases and J 5 bases, leaving 12 bases between the germline ends. CDR3 size: 14 residues. The CDR3 loop reads CASSSLGGHQPQHF. Written as DNA, the CDR3 is TGTGCCAGCAGCTCCCTCGGGGGCCATCAGCCCCAGCATTTT.

This clonotype has only a few counts. The chain couples TRBV7-2 to TRBJ2-3; D remains unclear. CDR1 is SGHTA and CDR2 is FQGNSA in the germline V gene. CDR3 size: 15 residues. V dropped 1 base and J dropped 2 bases, with 10 bases sitting between them. CDR3 loop: CASSLVQVNTDTQYF. DNA for the CDR3: TGTGCCAGCAGCTTAGTCCAGGTCAACACAGATACGCAGTATTTT.

The rearrangement joins TRBV11-2 to TRBJ2-3, with D tentatively TRBD1 or TRBD2 (5 bases each). The CDR3 has 15 amino acids. V lost 4 bases to trimming and J lost 0 bases, with 11 bases between them. Germline-derived CDR1 and CDR2 are SGHAT and FQNNGV. The CDR3 nucleotides read TGTGCCAGCAGCTCGGGACGGGCTAGCACAGATACGCAGTATTTT. Its translation is CASSSGRASTDTQYF.

In regard to this clonotype: The junction does not match germline at one end; this may be a read error. The V call is TRBV11-1, the J call TRBJ2-1; 9 nucleotides align to TRBD2. CDR3 length: 13 amino acids. CDR1 and CDR2 from the germline V gene are SGHAT and FQDESV (reference sequence). CDR3 in amino acids: CASSFAGGEGLTF. The CDR3 DNA reads as TGTGCCAGCAGCTTCGCGGGGGGGGAAGGACTAACGTTC.

This clonotype was seen a few times. The rearrangement joins TRBV12-3 or TRBV12-4 to TRBJ1-2; D gene uncertain. Trimming removed 4 bases at V and 7 bases at J, with 13 bases between. The CDR3 covers 13 residues. The CDR3 reads CASSSRASGGYTF. The CDR3 DNA is TGTGCCAGCAGTTCTCGGGCCTCCGGTGGCTACACCTTC.

J is TRBJ1-1 and V is TRBV20-1; D not resolved. Germline CDR1 is DFQATT and CDR2 is SNEGSKA (reference sequence). Trimming stripped 4 bases from V and 3 bases from J, with 12 bases between. This CDR3 has 13 amino acids. The CDR3 protein is CSATGILDTEAFF. CDR3 sequence (DNA): TGCAGTGCTACTGGGATTCTGGACACTGAAGCTTTCTTT.

This clonotype was detected ten times or more. This chain joins TRBV7-6 and TRBJ1-5, with D possibly being TRBD1 (6 bases). CDR3 length: 13 residues. The germline V and J ends were trimmed by 2 bases and 7 bases, with 9 bases remaining between them. CDR1 SGHVS and CDR2 FNYEAQ come from the germline V gene. The CDR3 protein is CASSLKGGQPQHF. In DNA form, the CDR3 reads TGTGCCAGCAGCTTAAAGGGGGGCCAGCCCCAGCATTTT.

Comment on this clonotype: A much larger clone differs from this one at a single base, so this may be a read error. This rearrangement joins TRBV7-2 to TRBJ2-5; D is perhaps TRBD1 (5 bases). This CDR3 has 14 amino acids. Germline loops: CDR1 SGHTA, CDR2 FQGNSA. V was pared by 5 bases and J by 2 bases, with 12 bases between. CDR3 sequence: CASSTTRAQETQYF. CDR3 sequence (DNA): TGTGCCAGCAGCACAACCAGGGCGCAAGAGACCCAGTACTTC.

V is TRBV5-1 and J is TRBJ2-1, with TRBD1 matching 8 bases. The length of the CDR3 is 17 residues. The germline V gene has CDR1 SGHRS and CDR2 YFSETQ. The V segment lost 4 bases and the J segment 8 bases; nucleotides outside the gene matches: 17. CDR3 nucleotide sequence: TGCGCCAGCAGCCCATGGGGGGTCGGGACAGGAGGCGATGAGCAGTTCTTC. Translation: CASSPWGVGTGGDEQFF.

This clonotype has only a few counts. This chain links TRBV6-5 with TRBJ1-3, with D hard to call. The CDR3 is 13 amino acids. The germline gives CDR1 MNHEY, CDR2 SVGAGI. V was pared by 5 bases and J by 4 bases, with 9 bases between. The CDR3 sequence: CASSLRTGNTIYF. In DNA, the CDR3 is TGTGCCAGCAGTCTTAGGACGGGAAACACCATATATTTT.

V is TRBV19 and J is TRBJ2-7; D may match TRBD1 or TRBD2 (5 bases each). The germline V and J ends were trimmed by 6 bases and 0 bases, with 12 bases remaining between them. The CDR3 covers 14 residues. CDR1 and CDR2 (germline): LNHDA, SQIVND (reference sequence). CDR3 amino acids: CASSGAFLSYEQYF. CDR3 DNA: TGTGCCAGTAGCGGGGCGTTTCTCTCCTACGAGCAGTACTTC.

This clonotype was observed a few times. The rearrangement links TRBV28 to TRBJ2-2; 10 positions match TRBD1. This CDR3 contains 16 residues. Trimming cost V 6 bases and J 4 bases; bases outside gene matches: 8. The germline gives CDR1 MDHEN, CDR2 SYDVKM. The CDR3 spells CASRGQGLLITGELFF. The CDR3 coding sequence is TGTGCCAGCAGGGGACAGGGGCTCCTGATCACCGGGGAGCTGTTTTTT. The variable domain in full, completed from reference TRBV28 and TRBJ2-2, reads DVKVTQSSRYLVKRTGEKVFLECVQDMDHENMFWYRQDPGLGLRLIYFSYDVKMKEKGDIPEGYSVSREKKERFSLILESASTNQTSMYLCASRGQGLLITGELFFGEGSRLTVL.